Below are 28 T cell receptor beta chains sequenced from a single sample in a study of blood T cell repertoires in COVID-19. Using immunoSEQ multiplex PCR, the repertoire was profiled, and TCRdb retains in-frame clones only, with some absent. The sample carries roughly 200,000 clones, roughly nine tenths recorded once. Material for sequencing was peripheral blood. These receptors were obtained from a woman younger than 35 who had recovered from COVID-19.

This clone was seen a handful of times. The chain has TRBV6-5 and TRBJ2-7; TRBD2 aligns across 12 bases. V lost 5 bases, J lost 2 bases, and 4 bases stayed unmatched. Germline values: CDR1 MNHEY, CDR2 SVGAGI. The CDR3 has 15 residues. The CDR3 is CASSLAGGPAYEQYF. The CDR3, as DNA: TGTGCCAGCAGTCTAGCGGGAGGGCCCGCCTACGAGCAGTACTTC.

The chain carries TRBV7-2 and TRBJ1-5; the D is unclear. In germline, CDR1 is SGHTA, CDR2 FQGNSA. V lost 1 base to trimming and J lost 0 bases, with 4 bases between them. This CDR3 region has 14 residues. The chain's CDR3 is CASSLVYSNQPQHF. The CDR3 coding sequence is TGTGCCAGCAGCTTAGTTTATAGCAATCAGCCCCAGCATTTT. Looking up the rest from reference TRBV7-2 and TRBJ1-5 gives the full variable domain: GAGVSQSPSNKVTEKGKDVELRCDPISGHTALYWYRQSLGQGLEFLIYFQGNSAPDKSGLPSDRFSAERTGGSVSTLTIQRTQQEDSAVYLCASSLVYSNQPQHFGDGTRLSIL.

This clone came up a few times. CDR3 in amino acids: CASSHDLVDYGYTF. CDR3 bases: TGTGCCAGCAGCCATGACTTGGTGGACTATGGCTACACCTTC. This chain uses TRBV4-2 with TRBJ1-2; the D is unclear. The CDR3 extends over 14 amino acids. V dropped 3 bases and J dropped 3 bases, with 11 bases sitting between them. In germline, CDR1 is LGHNA, CDR2 YNFKEQ.

The rearrangement joins TRBV2 to TRBJ2-1, with a possible D match to TRBD1 (6 bases). With 3 bases removed from V and 0 bases from J, the gap between germline ends came to 12 bases. The CDR3 extends over 16 amino acids. The germline CDR1 and CDR2 sequences are SNHLY and FYNNEI. CDR3 nucleotide sequence: TGTGCCAGCAGTGAGCTATACAGGGACTCCTACAATGAGCAGTTCTTC. Protein product: CASSELYRDSYNEQFF. The full variable domain, rest sourced from reference TRBV2 and TRBJ2-1, is EPEVTQTPSHQVTQMGQEVILRCVPISNHLYFYWYRQILGQKVEFLVSFYNNEISEKSEIFDDQFSVERPDGSNFTLKIRSTKLEDSAMYFCASSELYRDSYNEQFFGPGTRLTVL.

This rearrangement joins TRBV5-5 to TRBJ2-2; D is ambiguous. The CDR3 sequence is 14 residues long. Trimming pared 3 bases from V and 6 bases from J, leaving 12 bases between. Looked up from germline, CDR1 is SGHKS and CDR2 is YYEKEE (reference sequence). DNA for the CDR3: TGTGCCAGCAGCTACCGAGAGCGCCCCGGGGAGCTGTTTTTT. As protein: CASSYRERPGELFF. Looking up the rest from reference TRBV5-5 and TRBJ2-2 gives the full variable domain: DAGVTQSPTHLIKTRGQQVTLRCSPISGHKSVSWYQQVLGQGPQFIFQYYEKEERGRGNFPDRFSARQFPNYSSELNVNALLLGDSALYLCASSYRERPGELFFGEGSRLTVL.

This rearrangement joins TRBV6-5 to TRBJ2-7; a possible D gene is TRBD1 (5 bases). CDR3 length: 12 amino acids. CDR1 MNHEY and CDR2 SVGAGI come from the germline V gene. Trimming cost V 6 bases and J 7 bases, with 13 bases left between them. This chain's CDR3 is CASRGQVREQYF. The CDR3 DNA follows: TGTGCCAGCAGAGGACAAGTGCGAGAGCAGTACTTC.

The chain carries TRBV15 and TRBJ2-1, with TRBD1 matching 10 bases. Germline trimming cut 1 base from V and 6 bases from J; bases unmatched to any gene: 3. This CDR3 spans 15 amino acids. Germline assignment: CDR1 LNHNV and CDR2 YYDKDF (reference sequence). The CDR3 region has the DNA TGTGCCACCAGCAGAGGACAGGGGGCTCGCAATGAGCAGTTCTTC. Translating it yields CATSRGQGARNEQFF.

V is TRBV2 and J is TRBJ1-4; D possibly corresponds to TRBD1 (6 bases). In germline, CDR1 is SNHLY, CDR2 FYNNEI. V was cut by 1 base and J by 5 bases, with 14 bases left in between. The CDR3 has 16 amino acids. CDR3 nucleotides: TGTGCCAGCAGTGAAGTTAGTTGGACAGAGAATGAAAAACTGTTTTTT. Its protein product is CASSEVSWTENEKLFF.

Comments on this clone: Other nucleotide sequences in the sample specify the same CDR3. V gene TRBV7-3 combines with J gene TRBJ2-3; D ambiguous. The CDR3 consists of 13 residues. V was clipped by 5 bases and J by 1 base, with 7 bases between them. From germline, CDR1 is SGHTA and CDR2 FQGTGA. The CDR3 DNA reads as TGTGCCAGCAGCCCCCCCGGCACAGATACGCAGTATTTT. Amino acid sequence: CASSPPGTDTQYF.

The CDR3 coding sequence is TGTGCCAGTAGTATAGAGCAGGGTAGGACCTACGAGCAGTACTTC. Translating gives CASSIEQGRTYEQYF. The genes are TRBV19 and TRBJ2-7; the D gene is possibly TRBD1 (5 bases). The CDR3 has 15 amino acids. Trimming took off 0 bases at V and 2 bases at J, with 11 bases between the two ends. CDR1 and CDR2 from the germline V gene are LNHDA and SQIVND (reference sequence).

This chain joins TRBV4-2 and TRBJ1-2; 9 bases line up with TRBD1. CDR1 is LGHNA, CDR2 YNFKEQ, per germline. J gave up 6 bases and V 4 bases, and 6 bases lay outside the gene matches. This CDR3 region has 14 residues. The chain's CDR3 is CASSRIGQGNGYTF. CDR3 DNA sequence: TGTGCCAGCAGCCGTATAGGACAGGGGAATGGCTACACCTTC.

J is TRBJ2-3 and V is TRBV19; 7 nucleotides match TRBD1. CDR1 and CDR2 from the germline V gene are LNHDA and SQIVND (reference sequence). CDR3 length: 15 amino acids. V lost 5 bases, J lost 0 bases, and 5 bases stayed unmatched. The CDR3 region has the DNA TGTGCCAGTAGTGGAACAGGGGTAAGCACAGATACGCAGTATTTT. It specifies CASSGTGVSTDTQYF.

This rearrangement joins TRBV15 to TRBJ2-7, with TRBD2 identical over 11 bases. The CDR3 contains 16 residues. Germline V lookup: CDR1 LNHNV, CDR2 YYDKDF (reference sequence). The ends lost 1 base at V and 5 bases at J; junction bases unmatched: 7. In DNA, the CDR3 is TGTGCCACCAGCAGAGTTGGTAGGGGACTAGCGGACGAGCAGTACTTC. It encodes CATSRVGRGLADEQYF.

The rearrangement joins TRBV9 to TRBJ2-1; TRBD2 agrees at 9 bases. Germline V gene lookup returns CDR1 SGDLS and CDR2 YYNGEE. The length of the CDR3 is 14 residues. The V gene end was trimmed by 0 bases and the J gene end by 7 bases; junction bases not matched to a gene: 2. Here the CDR3 DNA reads TGTGCCAGCAGCGTAGTTACTAGCGGGAATGAGCAGTTCTTC. This translates into CASSVVTSGNEQFF.

The rearrangement uses TRBV27 and TRBJ2-3, with D unresolved. With 6 bases removed from V and 2 bases from J, the gap between germline ends came to 6 bases. The CDR3 covers 12 residues. Per the germline V gene, CDR1 is MNHEY and CDR2 is SMNVEV (reference sequence). This chain's CDR3 is CASRELTDTQYF. CDR3 in DNA: TGTGCCAGCAGAGAACTCACAGATACGCAGTATTTT.

The count of this clone is one. J is TRBJ2-1 and V is TRBV4-2, with 9 bases that match TRBD2. The CDR3 is 17 amino acids. V was clipped by 0 bases and J by 7 bases; unmatched bases: 10. CDR1 and CDR2 from the germline V gene are LGHNA and YNFKEQ. This CDR3 reads CASSQDLTLAGWNEQFF. Here the CDR3 DNA reads TGTGCCAGCAGCCAAGATCTGACGCTAGCGGGGTGGAATGAGCAGTTCTTC.

The chain has TRBV30 and TRBJ2-5; 11 bases line up with TRBD2. The trim removed 3 bases at V and 2 bases at J, leaving 8 bases unmatched. The CDR3 runs 16 residues. Per the germline V gene, CDR1 is GTSNPN and CDR2 is SVGIG (reference sequence). As DNA, the CDR3 is TGTGCCTGGAGACTAGCGGGAGCCAATCTTCAAGAGACCCAGTACTTC. Its protein is CAWRLAGANLQETQYF.

Notes on this clone: Germline and junction disagree at one end, which may indicate a read error. The chain joins TRBV9 to TRBJ1-2; TRBD1 might be the D (5 bases). This CDR3 comprises 13 residues. Germline CDR1 and CDR2: SGDLS and YYNGEE. The CDR3 reads CASSGQSNYGYIF. The CDR3 DNA follows: TGTGCCAGCAGCGGACAGTCCAACTATGGCTACATCTTC.

The CDR3 region has the DNA TGTGCCAGCAGCGCCCCGGGACAGGTCGGGTATGGCTACACCTTC. Protein sequence: CASSAPGQVGYGYTF. This chain joins TRBV9 and TRBJ1-2; 8 bases line up with TRBD1. CDR3 length equals 15 residues. With V trimmed by 3 bases and J by 5 bases, 9 bases remained unmatched. Germline V gene lookup returns CDR1 SGDLS and CDR2 YYNGEE.

The V call is TRBV5-6, the J call TRBJ2-2, with 7 bases identical to TRBD1. Germline V gene lookup returns CDR1 SGHDT and CDR2 YYEEEE. The CDR3 is 15 amino acids. The V and J ends lost 7 bases and 3 bases, in that order; junction bases with no gene match: 9. CDR3 region: CASQGRTGYTGELFF. The DNA of the CDR3 is TGTGCCAGCCAGGGACGGACAGGCTACACCGGGGAGCTGTTTTTT.

CDR3 sequence (DNA): TGCGCCAGCAGCCAAGAACCAGCGGGAGATTACAATGAGCAGTTCTTC. As protein: CASSQEPAGDYNEQFF. This sequence joins TRBV4-3 and TRBJ2-1; TRBD2 matches 8 bases. Germline lookup yields CDR1 LGHNA and CDR2 YSLEER. V was pared by 0 bases and J by 4 bases, with 5 bases of the junction left unmatched. The CDR3 is made up of 16 amino acids.

The chain employs TRBV5-6 and TRBJ1-3; D gene ambiguous. Trimming took 4 bases from V and 0 from J, leaving 5 bases between them. CDR3 length: 13 amino acids. Germline V gives CDR1 SGHDT, CDR2 YYEEEE. The CDR3 region is CASSSYSGNTIYF. CDR3 DNA sequence: TGTGCCAGCAGCAGCTACTCTGGAAACACCATATATTTT.

Written as DNA, the CDR3 is TGTGCCAGCAGCTCCCAGGGGTTCCCTCTCGAGGACACCGGGGAGCTGTTTTTT. Protein sequence: CASSSQGFPLEDTGELFF. The chain couples TRBV13 to TRBJ2-2; perhaps TRBD1 as D (6 bases). Germline V gives CDR1 PRHDT, CDR2 FYEKMQ (reference sequence). This CDR3 is built from 18 residues. The V end lost 4 bases, the J end lost 3 bases, and 21 bases lay between the germline ends.

The rearrangement links TRBV19 to TRBJ1-1; 9 bases match TRBD1. V shed 6 bases, J shed 1 base, and the junction held 3 bases outside the gene matches. Looked up from germline, CDR1 is LNHDA and CDR2 is SQIVND (reference sequence). The CDR3 extends over 14 amino acids. The CDR3 region has the DNA TGTGCCAGTAGCAGACAGGGGGGGAACACTGAAGCTTTCTTT. Its protein product is CASSRQGGNTEAFF.

The chain links TRBV20-1 to TRBJ2-7; perhaps TRBD2 as D (6 bases). Looked up from germline, CDR1 is DFQATT and CDR2 is SNEGSKA (reference sequence). CDR3 length equals 11 residues. CDR3 amino acids: CSAGTSYEQYF. CDR3 in DNA: TGCAGCGCAGGGACTTCCTACGAGCAGTACTTC.

This sequence joins TRBV4-1 and TRBJ2-7; perhaps TRBD2 as D (5 bases). Germline V gene sequence: CDR1 MGHRA, CDR2 YSYEKL. This CDR3 has 17 residues. The V gene lost 2 bases and the J gene lost 3 bases, with 20 bases spanning the gap. CDR3 residues: CASSQSRAIGMGYEQYF. The CDR3 DNA reads as TGCGCCAGCAGCCAAAGCCGGGCCATCGGGATGGGCTACGAGCAGTACTTC.

This sequence joins TRBV25-1 and TRBJ2-7, with a weak D call TRBD2 (6 bases). V lost 1 base and J 2 bases, leaving 12 bases between the germline ends. Germline assignment: CDR1 MGHDK and CDR2 SYGVNS. The CDR3 loop spans 15 amino acids. CDR3 coding DNA: TGTGCCAGCAGTGAATTAGACCCGGGGGCCTACGAGCAGTACTTC. This codes for CASSELDPGAYEQYF.

The CDR3 DNA sequence: TGTGCCAGTAGTATGAGGGCAAATTTAAGCCCCGGGGAGCTGTTTTTT. This gives the protein CASSMRANLSPGELFF. The chain couples TRBV19 to TRBJ2-2; the D gene is possibly TRBD2 (5 bases). The V gene's germline CDR1 is LNHDA and CDR2 SQIVND (reference sequence). V lost 3 bases, J lost 6 bases, and 17 bases lay in between. The CDR3 loop spans 16 amino acids.